These 9 T cell receptor beta chains originate from one sample sequenced in a study of cytomegalovirus exposure and HLA in healthy donors (dated by TCRdb to about 2017). The library was obtained by the immunoSEQ multiplex PCR assay. A mixture of 60 forward primers for TCR Vbeta segments and 13 reverse primers for TCR Jbeta segments was used in the multiplex PCR. Imported from immuneACCESS, the table was reduced by TCRdb to in-frame sequences with V and J called. These copies leave out some clones; in studies compared against another copy, an unresolved V gene accounts for under half, and the cause of the remainder is not known. Recorded for this sample are approximately 160,000 clones; over 65% of them occurred a single time. Of the sample, 0.6% to 0.95% is held by the ten largest clones. Sequenced sample: PBMCs. These receptors were obtained from a female donor in good health and CMV-seronegative.

The gene calls are TRBV7-9 and TRBJ2-7, with 11 bases matching TRBD2. Trimming removed 8 bases from V and 0 bases from J; junction bases left unmatched: 12. The germline CDR1 and CDR2 sequences are SEHNR and FQNEAQ (reference sequence). This CDR3 comprises 17 residues. The DNA for the CDR3 is TGTGCCAGCGGTCTGCTACTAGCGGGGGCTAGCTCCTACGAGCAGTACTTC. It codes for CASGLLLAGASSYEQYF.

The chain uses TRBV15 and TRBJ2-5; TRBD1 might be the D (5 bases). The DNA end is more similar to TRBJ2-7, so the J call may be wrong. CDR1 and CDR2 (germline): LNHNV, YYDKDF (reference sequence). CDR3 size: 14 residues. The DNA for the CDR3 is TGTGCCACCAGCCTGGGGCTCAGGGCGGACGAGCAGTACTTC. Its protein product is CATSLGLRADEQYF.

The table lists this clone with a few counts. The genes are TRBV28 and TRBJ1-2; TRBD1 matches at 9 bases. Per the germline V gene, CDR1 is MDHEN and CDR2 is SYDVKM. V shed 8 bases and J 4 bases; nucleotides not matched to a gene: 8. This CDR3 has 14 residues. The CDR3 DNA follows: TGTGCCAGCTCGATTCCGGGACAGGGCTATGGCTACACCTTC. Amino acids: CASSIPGQGYGYTF.

V gene TRBV5-8 combines with J gene TRBJ2-4, with D possibly TRBD1 on 7 matching bases. V lost 0 bases, J lost 12 bases, and 22 bases lay in between. This CDR3 is built from 16 residues. Germline-derived CDR1 and CDR2 are SGHTS and YDEGEE. The CDR3 loop is CASSLVGARGVDSQYF. In DNA, the CDR3 is TGTGCCAGCAGCTTGGTGGGAGCCAGGGGGGTGGACAGTCAGTACTTC.

This clone has a single count. The V and J genes are TRBV30 and TRBJ2-4; TRBD1 is a possible D gene (7 bases). The CDR3 covers 12 residues. V was pared by 6 bases and J by 7 bases, with 13 bases between. Germline V lookup: CDR1 GTSNPN, CDR2 SVGIG (reference sequence). The CDR3 loop is CACSAGGNIQYF. CDR3 coding DNA: TGTGCCTGTTCTGCAGGGGGGAACATTCAGTACTTC. The full variable domain, its missing parts supplied by reference TRBV30 and TRBJ2-4, is SQTIHQWPATLVQPVGSPLSLECTVEGTSNPNLYWYRQAAGRGLQLLFYSVGIGQISSEVPQNLSASRPQDRQFILSSKKLLLSDSGFYLCACSAGGNIQYFGAGTRLSVL.

The chain couples TRBV7-8 to TRBJ2-7; 8 bases match TRBD2. Unmatched junction bases numbered 8, after V lost 1 base and J lost 6 bases. The CDR3 spans 15 residues. The germline V gene has CDR1 SGHVS and CDR2 FQNEAQ. The CDR3 is CASSLGRRGAGEQYF. CDR3 bases: TGTGCCAGCAGCTTAGGACGGCGGGGGGCGGGCGAGCAGTACTTC.

This clone was seen once. The V and J genes are TRBV28 and TRBJ1-5, with D possibly TRBD1 on 5 matching bases. Germline V gene data show CDR1 as MDHEN and CDR2 as SYDVKM. CDR3 length equals 16 residues. The V gene lost 2 bases and the J gene lost 3 bases, with 14 bases spanning the gap. The CDR3 nucleotides read TGTGCCAGCAGTTTAGCGGGATGGGGCCCCAATCAGCCCCAGCATTTT. It specifies CASSLAGWGPNQPQHF. The full variable domain, completed using reference TRBV28 and TRBJ1-5, is DVKVTQSSRYLVKRTGEKVFLECVQDMDHENMFWYRQDPGLGLRLIYFSYDVKMKEKGDIPEGYSVSREKKERFSLILESASTNQTSMYLCASSLAGWGPNQPQHFGDGTRLSIL.

The gene calls are TRBV9 and TRBJ2-3; 8 bases match TRBD2. Looked up from germline, CDR1 is SGDLS and CDR2 is YYNGEE. The CDR3 consists of 16 residues. V shed 4 bases and J 2 bases; nucleotides not matched to a gene: 9. The CDR3 nucleotides are TGTGCCAGCAGCTCGGGAGAGACTAGCGTCACAGATACGCAGTATTTT. It is translated as CASSSGETSVTDTQYF.

This chain connects TRBV5-6 to TRBJ2-5, with D perhaps matching TRBD2 (6 bases). V was pared by 1 base and J by 4 bases, with 8 bases between. Germline V gives CDR1 SGHDT, CDR2 YYEEEE. There are 13 residues in the CDR3. The CDR3 loop reads CASSLSGGETQYF. The CDR3, as DNA: TGTGCCAGCAGCTTGTCCGGGGGAGAGACCCAGTACTTC.